One sample yielded the 23 T cell receptor beta chains listed below, sequenced in a study of identical twins. TCRdb re-analysed the 5' RACE reads in MiXCR, keeping a single row per CDR3 protein. Here the sample spans approximately 500,000 distinct CDR3 sequences, 20% to 25% being singletons. These records were also assigned to another study, of T cells expressing NK-cell markers.

The sample taken for sequencing was CD4+ T cells sorted from blood. These receptors were taken from a woman aged 18-29 years in good health.

Regarding this clonotype: This probably arose from a read error, given a far larger clone one base away. The chain links TRBV25-1 to TRBJ2-7; D remains ambiguous. CDR1 and CDR2 (germline): MGHDK, SYGVNS. Between the trimmed V and J ends, which lost 7 bases and 2 bases, there was a span of 6 bases. The CDR3 is made up of 11 amino acids. Written as DNA, the CDR3 is TGTGCCAGCACCTCCACCTACGAGCAGTACTTC. It codes for CASTSTYEQYF.

The CDR3 DNA sequence: TGCAGTGCTTGGCGCGCTGGTTTATACGAGCAGTACTTC. Its protein is CSAWRAGLYEQYF. V and J are TRBV20-1 and TRBJ2-7; no reliable D call. V lost 5 bases and J lost 4, with 15 bases in between. Germline lookup yields CDR1 DFQATT and CDR2 SNEGSKA (reference sequence). CDR3 size: 13 residues.

The chain has TRBV12-3 or TRBV12-4 and TRBJ1-5; D is possibly TRBD1 (6 bases). The CDR3 runs 15 residues. Deletions cut 3 bases from V and 3 bases from J, with 12 bases between. Written as DNA, the CDR3 is TGTGCCAGCAGTTTGATGGGGGCTCCCAATCAGCCCCAGCATTTT. Its protein product is CASSLMGAPNQPQHF.

The V and J genes are TRBV19 and TRBJ2-5; tentative D call: TRBD2 (6 bases). The CDR3 sequence is 16 residues long. CDR1 is LNHDA and CDR2 is SQIVND in the germline V gene (reference sequence). Trimming removed 4 bases at V and 0 bases at J, with 15 bases between. The CDR3 sequence is CASSRDLKGYQETQYF. The CDR3 nucleotides are TGTGCCAGTAGTAGGGACTTAAAAGGGTACCAAGAGACCCAGTACTTC.

The chain carries TRBV20-1 and TRBJ2-3; D remains unclear. Germline-derived CDR1 and CDR2 are DFQATT and SNEGSKA (reference sequence). V gave up 6 bases and J gave up 3 bases, with 10 bases separating them. CDR3 length: 12 amino acids. The DNA for the CDR3 is TGCAGTGCCGCAGCGACTACAGATACGCAGTATTTT. Its translation is CSAAATTDTQYF.

The rearrangement uses TRBV20-1 and TRBJ2-7; D unresolved. The V gene lost 5 bases and the J gene lost 3 bases, with 8 bases spanning the gap. Germline V lookup: CDR1 DFQATT, CDR2 SNEGSKA (reference sequence). The CDR3 runs to 11 residues. The DNA for the CDR3 is TGCAGTGCTTTGGCGCACTACGAGCAGTACTTC. As protein: CSALAHYEQYF.

J is TRBJ2-1 and V is TRBV5-5; TRBD2 is a possible D gene (6 bases). The CDR3 sequence is 18 residues long. Germline V gene sequence: CDR1 SGHKS, CDR2 YYEKEE (reference sequence). Trimming left V 0 bases short and J 0 bases short, with 16 bases between. The CDR3 DNA reads as TGTGCCAGCAGCTTGGGTTTCGGAATAGCGGACTCCTACAATGAGCAGTTCTTC. Translating gives CASSLGFGIADSYNEQFF.

The chain links TRBV7-8 to TRBJ2-7; D gene ambiguous. The CDR3 has 14 amino acids. V was clipped by 1 base and J by 2 bases, with 9 bases between them. Germline loops: CDR1 SGHVS, CDR2 FQNEAQ. The CDR3 nucleotides are TGTGCCAGCAGCTTAGTTCCGGAACCCTACGAGCAGTACTTC. It codes for CASSLVPEPYEQYF.

This clonotype was detected a few times. V and J are TRBV5-1 and TRBJ2-3; 7 nucleotides match TRBD1. This CDR3 region has 15 residues. Germline V gene sequence: CDR1 SGHRS, CDR2 YFSETQ. V lost 2 bases to trimming and J lost 0 bases; unmatched junction nucleotides: 3. The CDR3 nucleotides are TGCGCCAGCAGCTTAGGGGGCAGGAGCACAGATACGCAGTATTTT. Amino acid sequence: CASSLGGRSTDTQYF.

The chain carries TRBV6-2 or TRBV6-3 and TRBJ2-5; a possible D gene is TRBD1 (5 bases). With 8 bases removed from V and 2 bases from J, the gap between germline ends came to 15 bases. CDR1 and CDR2 (germline): MNHEY, SVGEGT. CDR3 length equals 14 residues. CDR3 loop: CASYDRALQETQYF. The CDR3 nucleotides read TGTGCCAGCTATGACAGAGCCCTTCAAGAGACCCAGTACTTC.

The genes are TRBV29-1 and TRBJ1-3; 8 nucleotides align to TRBD1. Trimming removed 7 bases from V and 6 bases from J; junction bases left unmatched: 5. The CDR3 is 12 residues long. Germline CDR1 and CDR2: SQVTM and ANQGSEA. This chain's CDR3 is CSAGQGPNTIYF. The CDR3 coding sequence is TGCAGCGCTGGACAGGGACCAAACACCATATATTTT.

This clonotype was seen a few times. The CDR3 loop is CAISGGRQASEKLFF. DNA for the CDR3: TGTGCCATCAGTGGAGGTCGACAGGCTAGTGAAAAACTGTTTTTT. This chain connects TRBV10-3 to TRBJ1-4; TRBD1 might be the D (6 bases). The CDR3 spans 15 residues. V was trimmed by 4 bases and J by 7 bases, leaving 16 bases between them. CDR1 and CDR2 (germline): ENHRY, SYGVKD.

This chain connects TRBV20-1 to TRBJ2-1, with TRBD1 matching 8 bases. Germline V gene data show CDR1 as DFQATT and CDR2 as SNEGSKA (reference sequence). Germline trimming cut 3 bases from V and 2 bases from J; bases unmatched to any gene: 9. The CDR3 runs to 16 residues. CDR3 nucleotide sequence: TGCAGTGCTAGTCTAGCGACAGGGGCTACCTACAATGAGCAGTTCTTC. Translation gives CSASLATGATYNEQFF.

The V and J genes are TRBV27 and TRBJ1-1; D perhaps matches TRBD1 (6 bases). The CDR3 runs 14 residues. The V and J ends lost 6 bases and 6 bases respectively, with 17 bases between them. CDR1 is MNHEY, CDR2 SMNVEV, per germline (reference sequence). This CDR3 reads CASSSLRGRAEAFF. The CDR3, as DNA: TGTGCCAGCAGCTCGCTCAGGGGTAGGGCTGAAGCTTTCTTT.

In nucleotides, the CDR3 is TGTGCCAGCAGCTCCCGGCGCGGCGGGTATGGCTACACCTTC. Its translation: CASSSRRGGYGYTF. The genes are TRBV6-1 and TRBJ1-2; D is uncertain. Germline assignment: CDR1 MNHNS and CDR2 SASEGT. V lost 6 bases to trimming and J lost 5 bases, with 16 bases between them. The CDR3 is 14 residues long.

The CDR3 region is CSASPQGGYEQYF. The CDR3, as DNA: TGCAGTGCTAGCCCACAGGGGGGATACGAGCAGTACTTC. The rearrangement joins TRBV20-1 to TRBJ2-7, with 8 bases aligning to TRBD1. CDR3 length: 13 residues. Germline-derived CDR1 and CDR2 are DFQATT and SNEGSKA (reference sequence). The V gene end was trimmed by 3 bases and the J gene end by 4 bases; junction bases not matched to a gene: 5.

Notes on this clonotype: It may be a read error: a sequence one base away is much more abundant. The chain is built from TRBV10-3 and TRBJ1-2; a weak D match, TRBD1 (6 bases). CDR3 length: 11 amino acids. Germline lookup yields CDR1 ENHRY and CDR2 SYGVKD. The V end was cut by 10 bases, the J end by 4 bases, with 10 bases between. The CDR3 nucleotides are TGTGCCAGCACAGGGACCTATGGCTACACCTTC. This codes for CASTGTYGYTF.

In its sample, this clonotype was seen a few times. The CDR3 sequence: CSVVTGYGQPQHF. DNA for the CDR3: TGCAGCGTGGTTACAGGGTACGGTCAGCCCCAGCATTTT. The V call is TRBV29-1, the J call TRBJ1-5; possible D gene TRBD1, 6 bases. V was trimmed by 6 bases and J by 6 bases, leaving 15 bases between them. Germline V lookup: CDR1 SQVTM, CDR2 ANQGSEA. The CDR3 contains 13 residues.

V usage is TRBV20-1 and J usage is TRBJ2-3; 8 bases are shared with TRBD1. Germline values: CDR1 DFQATT, CDR2 SNEGSKA (reference sequence). The CDR3 consists of 15 residues. Losses at the gene ends were 2 bases for V and 1 base for J; bases not matched to a gene: 5. CDR3 residues: CSARRTGPGTDTQYF. In nucleotides, the CDR3 is TGCAGTGCTAGAAGGACAGGGCCAGGCACAGATACGCAGTATTTT.

The sample holds a few counts of this clonotype. This chain links TRBV5-1 with TRBJ2-3; D is perhaps TRBD2 (5 bases). V shed 4 bases and J shed 6 bases, with 18 bases lying between them. The CDR3 loop spans 15 amino acids. Germline CDR1 SGHRS, CDR2 YFSETQ. CDR3 amino acids: CASSPVGVVDDTQYF. The CDR3 DNA reads as TGCGCCAGCAGCCCGGTCGGGGTAGTCGACGATACGCAGTATTTT.

Only a few counts were recorded for this clonotype. Here the CDR3 DNA reads TGTGCCAGCAGTTTAGAGTCGACGGGGGGTCAGCCCCAGCATTTT. This encodes CASSLESTGGQPQHF. The J gene is TRBJ1-5, the V gene TRBV12-3 or TRBV12-4, with D possibly TRBD1 on 5 matching bases. The CDR3 is made up of 15 amino acids. V was cut by 1 base and J by 6 bases, with 13 bases left in between.

This chain links TRBV6-1 with TRBJ1-3; unclear D gene. This CDR3 spans 15 amino acids. V was pared by 6 bases and J by 0 bases, with 12 bases between. The germline V gene encodes CDR1 MNHNS and CDR2 SASEGT. This CDR3 reads CASSQSFGSGNTIYF. Here the CDR3 DNA reads TGTGCCAGCAGCCAATCCTTCGGCTCTGGAAACACCATATATTTT.

The rearrangement links TRBV6-1 to TRBJ2-1, with 7 positions matching TRBD2. Germline assignment: CDR1 MNHNS and CDR2 SASEGT. This CDR3 is built from 15 residues. Germline trimming cut 6 bases from V and 5 bases from J; bases unmatched to any gene: 10. The CDR3 DNA reads TGTGCCAGCAGGGCCCTGCCGGGGGGACACAATGAGCAGTTCTTC. It translates to CASRALPGGHNEQFF.